The rows below give T cell receptor beta chains drawn from one sample of a study of blood T cell repertoires in COVID-19. The table came from immunoSEQ multiplex PCR; TCRdb's copy has only in-frame clones and leaves some out. The data contain 73,000 or so clones, around 88% of them singletons. Source material: peripheral blood. The source is a man in his fifties with active COVID-19. CDR3s include the opening cysteine and the closing phenylalanine or tryptophan. D genes are given only for firm matches. The size field is filled for only some rows; it gives once, few, many or a size class.

CDR3 protein,CDR3 DNA,clone size,J gene,D gene,V gene
CASSGLLDSEAFF,TGCGCCAGCAGCGGACTACTAGACAGTGAAGCTTTCTTT,NA,TRBJ1-1,NA,TRBV5-1
CASSFQGTNEKLFF,TGTGCCAGCAGTTTCCAGGGCACTAATGAAAAACTGTTTTTT,NA,TRBJ1-4,NA,TRBV27
CASSQGGLVGSTGELFF,TGTGCCAGCAGCCAAGGGGGACTAGTTGGTTCGACCGGGGAGCTGTTTTTT,NA,TRBJ2-2,TRBD2,TRBV27
CASSPLSTGGETQYF,TGTGCCAGCTCACCACTCAGTACAGGGGGAGAGACCCAGTACTTC,once,TRBJ2-5,TRBD1,TRBV18
CASSPQGAAGNQPQHF,TGTGCCAGCAGCCCACAGGGGGCTGCTGGCAATCAGCCCCAGCATTTT,once,TRBJ1-5,TRBD1,TRBV7-9
CSVPGQGGLLGAAFF,TGCAGCGTACCGGGACAGGGGGGGTTACTCGGAGCAGCTTTCTTT,NA,TRBJ1-1,TRBD1,TRBV29-1
CASSPTSGGFDEQFF,TGTGCCAGCAGTCCGACTAGCGGGGGTTTTGATGAGCAGTTCTTC,NA,TRBJ2-1,TRBD2,TRBV6-5
CASSSPTGWYGYTF,TGTGCCAGCAGTTCCCCAACAGGGTGGTATGGCTACACCTTC,NA,TRBJ1-2,NA,TRBV6-6
CASSTRRDSPLHF,TGTGCCAGTAGTACCCGGCGGGATTCACCCCTCCACTTT,NA,TRBJ1-6,NA,TRBV19
CASSRTAGGTDTQYF,TGTGCCAGCAGTAGGACAGCCGGAGGCACAGATACGCAGTATTTT,NA,TRBJ2-3,NA,TRBV7-9
CASSYQTGPYEQYF,TGTGCCAGCAGCTACCAGACAGGGCCCTACGAGCAGTACTTC,NA,TRBJ2-7,TRBD1,TRBV7-2
CASSMTSGGVSEQYF,TGTGCCAGCAGCATGACTAGCGGGGGGGTAAGCGAGCAGTACTTC,NA,TRBJ2-7,TRBD2,TRBV5-4
CASSSLAGKSINEQFF,TGTGCCAGCAGCTCACTAGCGGGAAAAAGTATCAATGAGCAGTTCTTC,NA,TRBJ2-1,TRBD2,TRBV7-6
CASSLKVGQGSSYNEQFF,TGTGCCAGCAGCCTCAAGGTAGGACAGGGGAGCTCCTACAATGAGCAGTTCTTC,NA,TRBJ2-1,TRBD1,TRBV7-9
CASSYDRAQETQYF,TGCGCCAGCAGCTACGACAGGGCCCAAGAGACCCAGTACTTC,NA,TRBJ2-5,TRBD1,TRBV5-1
CASSDSHNEQFF,TGTGCCAGCAGTGACAGCCACAATGAGCAGTTCTTC,NA,TRBJ2-1,NA,TRBV9
CASTRESTDTQYF,TGTGCCAGCACCCGAGAGAGCACAGATACGCAGTATTTT,NA,TRBJ2-3,NA,TRBV7-9
CASSFRNSPLHF,TGTGCCAGCAGTTTCAGAAATTCACCCCTCCACTTT,NA,TRBJ1-6,NA,TRBV6-5
CASSLSGGPNTEAFF,TGTGCCAGCAGTTTATCGGGGGGCCCGAACACTGAAGCTTTCTTT,NA,TRBJ1-1,NA,TRBV28
CASSTEGAGTQYF,TGTGCCAGTAGTACCGAGGGGGCGGGGACGCAGTATTTT,NA,TRBJ2-3,NA,TRBV19
CASSVEEGGNEQFF,TGTGCCAGCAGCGTAGAGGAGGGAGGGAATGAGCAGTTCTTC,NA,TRBJ2-1,TRBD2,TRBV9
CASSDPTGTGLNYGYTF,TGCGCCAGCAGCGATCCCACCGGGACAGGGTTGAACTATGGCTACACCTTC,NA,TRBJ1-2,TRBD1,TRBV4-1
CASSLPGGNTIYF,TGTGCCAGCAGCTTGCCAGGGGGAAACACCATATATTTT,few,TRBJ1-3,NA,TRBV5-6
CASVRDSGSYNEQFF,TGCGCCAGCGTCAGGGACTCGGGCTCCTACAATGAGCAGTTCTTC,once,TRBJ2-1,NA,TRBV5-1
CASSLGQGDLFSTDTQYF,TGTGCCAGCAGTCTAGGACAGGGGGACCTGTTTAGCACAGATACGCAGTATTTT,NA,TRBJ2-3,TRBD1,TRBV6-6
CASSLVLGMDGDSYEQYF,TGTGCCAGCAGCTTAGTTTTAGGGATGGACGGGGACTCCTACGAGCAGTACTTC,once,TRBJ2-7,NA,TRBV7-9
CATRENQGSGELFF,TGTGCCACCAGAGAAAACCAGGGGTCCGGGGAGCTGTTTTTT,NA,TRBJ2-2,NA,TRBV15
CASSQQATRGGNQPQHF,TGCGCCAGCAGCCAACAGGCAACCAGGGGGGGCAATCAGCCCCAGCATTTT,NA,TRBJ1-5,TRBD1,TRBV4-1
CASSPRGGGNTEAFF,TGTGCCAGCAGTCCCCGGGGAGGGGGGAACACTGAAGCTTTCTTT,once,TRBJ1-1,NA,TRBV6-2/TRBV6-3
CATGQGLNQPQHF,TGTGCCACTGGACAGGGGCTTAATCAGCCCCAGCATTTT,few,TRBJ1-5,TRBD1,TRBV10-3
CASSYREKSADTQYF,TGTGCCAGCAGCTACAGGGAAAAGAGCGCAGATACGCAGTATTTT,NA,TRBJ2-3,NA,TRBV5-6
CASSQRTDSTDTQYF,TGTGCCAGCAGTCAGCGGACAGATTCCACAGATACGCAGTATTTT,NA,TRBJ2-3,NA,TRBV27
CASTAAGFNQPQHF,TGCGCCAGCACTGCCGCAGGGTTCAATCAGCCCCAGCATTTT,NA,TRBJ1-5,NA,TRBV10-2
CASSKQGTDTQYF,TGTGCCAGCTCAAAACAAGGCACAGATACGCAGTATTTT,NA,TRBJ2-3,NA,TRBV18
CASSFYGLDLNLIPYEQYF,TGTGCCAGCAGTTTCTACGGACTAGACCTGAATTTGATACCGTACGAGCAGTACTTC,NA,TRBJ2-7,TRBD2,TRBV27
CASSLGTGAYEQYF,TGCGCCAGCAGCCTCGGGACAGGGGCCTACGAGCAGTACTTC,NA,TRBJ2-7,TRBD1,TRBV4-3
CASSLGTSGGEETQYF,TGTGCCAGCAGCTTAGGGACTAGCGGGGGAGAAGAGACCCAGTACTTC,NA,TRBJ2-5,TRBD2,TRBV11-3
CASSSLSGYTDTQYF,TGCGCCAGCAGCTCCCTTAGCGGGTACACAGATACGCAGTATTTT,NA,TRBJ2-3,TRBD2,TRBV5-1
CAASSPGNGLYEQYF,TGTGCCGCGAGTTCCCCAGGGAATGGTTTATACGAGCAGTACTTC,NA,TRBJ2-7,NA,TRBV6-5
CASSQTATSGFGGQETQYF,TGTGCCAGCAGCCAAACTGCCACTAGCGGGTTTGGGGGCCAAGAGACCCAGTACTTC,NA,TRBJ2-5,TRBD2,TRBV7-3
CASSATGTGGRTEAFF,TGTGCCAGCAGCGCCACAGGGACAGGGGGCCGTACTGAAGCTTTCTTT,NA,TRBJ1-1,TRBD1,TRBV9
CASSSWASGNEQFF,TGTGCCAGCAGCTCATGGGCTAGCGGCAATGAGCAGTTCTTC,NA,TRBJ2-1,TRBD2,TRBV7-2
CASSSRGTSNEQYF,TGTGCCAGTAGTTCTCGGGGAACTAGCAACGAGCAGTACTTC,NA,TRBJ2-7,NA,TRBV19
CASSVAGVSYNEQFF,TGTGCCAGCAGCGTAGCTGGAGTTTCCTACAATGAGCAGTTCTTC,NA,TRBJ2-1,NA,TRBV9
CASSARGRDYGYTF,TGTGCCAGCAGCGCGAGGGGGCGCGACTATGGCTACACCTTC,NA,TRBJ1-2,TRBD1,TRBV7-8